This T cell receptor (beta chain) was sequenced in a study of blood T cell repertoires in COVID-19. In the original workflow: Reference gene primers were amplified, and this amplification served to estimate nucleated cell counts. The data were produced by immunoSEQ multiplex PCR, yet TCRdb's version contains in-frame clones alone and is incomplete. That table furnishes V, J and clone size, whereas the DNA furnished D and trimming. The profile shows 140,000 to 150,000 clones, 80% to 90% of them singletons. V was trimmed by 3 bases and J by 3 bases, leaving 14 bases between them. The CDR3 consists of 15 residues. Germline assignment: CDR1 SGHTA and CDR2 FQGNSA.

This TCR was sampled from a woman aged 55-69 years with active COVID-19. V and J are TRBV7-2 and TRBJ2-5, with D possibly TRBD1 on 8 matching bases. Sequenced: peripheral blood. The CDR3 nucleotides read TGTGCCAGCAGCTTGGGGGGGGACAGGAAAGAGACCCAGTACTTC. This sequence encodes CASSLGGDRKETQYF.